This TCR beta chain emerged from a study of blood T cell repertoires in COVID-19. Study at large: T cells, B-cell-depleted T cells, or PBMCs supplied cDNA or gDNA.

The V gene lost 1 base and the J gene lost 0 bases, with 13 bases spanning the gap. The germline gives CDR1 SGDLS, CDR2 YYNGEE. This CDR3 has 17 amino acids. In the original workflow: From reference gene primer amplification, estimates of nucleated cell counts were derived. Sequencing was performed with immunoSEQ multiplex PCR; in TCRdb, only in-frame clones are kept and a portion is missing. V and J calls and clone size are as listed in that table; D and trimming were resolved from the DNA. The sample holds over 150,000 clones, 85% to 95% seen once. Material for sequencing was peripheral blood. The clonotype comes from a man aged 45 to 65 with acute or convalescent COVID-19. The gene calls are TRBV9 and TRBJ2-2, with a possible D match to TRBD2 (6 bases). CDR3 coding DNA: TGTGCCAGCAGCGTACCCTTCGGGGGAGCGAACACCGGGGAGCTGTTTTTT. Translated, it gives CASSVPFGGANTGELFF.